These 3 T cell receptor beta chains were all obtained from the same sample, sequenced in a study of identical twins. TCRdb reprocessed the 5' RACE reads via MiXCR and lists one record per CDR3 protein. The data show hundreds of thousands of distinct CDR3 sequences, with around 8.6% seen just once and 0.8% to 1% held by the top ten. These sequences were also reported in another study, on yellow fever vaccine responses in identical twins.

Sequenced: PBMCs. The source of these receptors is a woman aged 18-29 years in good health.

For the CDR3, the DNA is TGTGCCAGCACCACCCGAGTCGACTCTCCCGGGGAGCTGTTTTTT. Amino acid sequence: CASTTRVDSPGELFF. The rearrangement links TRBV12-3 or TRBV12-4 to TRBJ2-2; no firm D call. The ends were cut back, 7 bases at V and 6 bases at J, with 18 bases in the middle. The CDR3 covers 15 residues.

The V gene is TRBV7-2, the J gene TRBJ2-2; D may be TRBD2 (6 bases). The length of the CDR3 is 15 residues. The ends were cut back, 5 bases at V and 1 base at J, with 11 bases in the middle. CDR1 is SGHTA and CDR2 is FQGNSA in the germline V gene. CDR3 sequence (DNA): TGTGCCAGCAGCCCGGCGGGATGGAACACCGGGGAGCTGTTTTTT. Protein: CASSPAGWNTGELFF.

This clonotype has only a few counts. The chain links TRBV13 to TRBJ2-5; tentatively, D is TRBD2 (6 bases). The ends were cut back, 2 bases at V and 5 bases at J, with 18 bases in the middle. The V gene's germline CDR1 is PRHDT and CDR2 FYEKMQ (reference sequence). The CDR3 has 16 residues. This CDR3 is CASSLRRDFNGETQYF. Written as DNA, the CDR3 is TGTGCCAGCAGCTTAAGGCGGGATTTTAATGGGGAGACCCAGTACTTC. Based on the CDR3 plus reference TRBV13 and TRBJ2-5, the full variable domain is AAGVIQSPRHLIKEKRETATLKCYPIPRHDTVYWYQQGPGQDPQFLISFYEKMQSDKGSIPDRFSAQQFSDYHSELNMSSLELGDSALYFCASSLRRDFNGETQYFGPGTRLLVL.